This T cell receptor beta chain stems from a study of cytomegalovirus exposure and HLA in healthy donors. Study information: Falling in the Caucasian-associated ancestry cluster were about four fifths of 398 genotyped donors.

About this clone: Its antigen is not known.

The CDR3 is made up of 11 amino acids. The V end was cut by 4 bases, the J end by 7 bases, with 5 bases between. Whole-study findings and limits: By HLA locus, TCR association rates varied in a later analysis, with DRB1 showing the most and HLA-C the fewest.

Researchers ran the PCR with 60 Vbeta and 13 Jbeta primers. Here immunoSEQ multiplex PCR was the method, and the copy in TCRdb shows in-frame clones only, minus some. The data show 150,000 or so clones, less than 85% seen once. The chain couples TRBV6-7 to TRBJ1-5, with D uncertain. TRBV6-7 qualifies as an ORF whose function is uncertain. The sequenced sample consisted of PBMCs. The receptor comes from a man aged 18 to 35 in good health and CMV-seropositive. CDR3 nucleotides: TGTGCCAGCAGTTTTGAGCAGCCCCAGCATTTT. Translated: CASSFEQPQHF.